Each of the 15 T cell receptor beta chains below was sequenced from the same sample in a study of blood T cell repertoires in COVID-19. Generated by immunoSEQ multiplex PCR, the TCRdb table keeps only in-frame clones and is missing some. Here the sample spans about 170,000 clones, around four fifths being singletons. Sequencing input: peripheral blood. The source is a woman aged 70-85 years with COVID-19, enrolled during active disease.

The chain combines TRBV15 with TRBJ2-1, with a possible D match to TRBD1 (6 bases). Trimming removed 1 base from V and 8 bases from J, with 15 bases in between. Germline CDR1 LNHNV, CDR2 YYDKDF (reference sequence). This CDR3 is 15 amino acids long. CDR3 nucleotides: TGTGCCACCAGCAGAGCCAACTACAGGGAAGATGAGCAGTTCTTC. Amino acid sequence: CATSRANYREDEQFF.

V is TRBV5-5 and J is TRBJ1-4; 10 nucleotides match TRBD1. The trim removed 4 bases at V and 8 bases at J, leaving 8 bases unmatched. Germline V gene data show CDR1 as SGHKS and CDR2 as YYEKEE (reference sequence). This CDR3 has 15 amino acids. This chain's CDR3 is CASSGQTGGGEKLFF. In DNA, the CDR3 is TGTGCCAGCAGCGGCCAGACAGGGGGCGGCGAAAAACTGTTTTTT.

The chain joins TRBV5-5 to TRBJ2-5; TRBD1 is a possible D gene (5 bases). Trimming cost V 0 bases and J 5 bases, with 11 bases left between them. The germline V gene encodes CDR1 SGHKS and CDR2 YYEKEE (reference sequence). This CDR3 region has 14 residues. The CDR3 nucleotides are TGTGCCAGCAGCTTGGCCGCCAGGGCGGAGACCCAGTACTTC. It encodes CASSLAARAETQYF. Variable domain in full (rest from reference TRBV5-5 and TRBJ2-5): DAGVTQSPTHLIKTRGQQVTLRCSPISGHKSVSWYQQVLGQGPQFIFQYYEKEERGRGNFPDRFSARQFPNYSSELNVNALLLGDSALYLCASSLAARAETQYFGPGTRLLVL.

The J gene is TRBJ2-3, the V gene TRBV19, with a possible D match to TRBD1 (6 bases). The CDR3 consists of 15 residues. V lost 1 base to trimming and J lost 2 bases, with 10 bases between them. Germline assignment: CDR1 LNHDA and CDR2 SQIVND (reference sequence). CDR3 residues: CASSIGQANTDTQYF. CDR3 sequence (DNA): TGTGCCAGTAGTATAGGACAGGCTAACACAGATACGCAGTATTTT.

The V gene is TRBV28, the J gene TRBJ1-1; D is unclear. This CDR3 contains 13 residues. V dropped 6 bases and J dropped 1 base, with 9 bases sitting between them. Germline loops: CDR1 MDHEN, CDR2 SYDVKM. The CDR3 region is CASRFSENTEAFF. The CDR3 bases are TGTGCCAGCAGGTTCAGCGAGAACACTGAAGCTTTCTTT.

The chain uses TRBV19 and TRBJ1-3; the D gene is possibly TRBD1 (6 bases). V gave up 11 bases and J gave up 0 bases, with 14 bases separating them. The CDR3 runs 14 residues. The germline CDR1 and CDR2 sequences are LNHDA and SQIVND (reference sequence). The CDR3 nucleotides are TGTGCCGACGAAGAGGACAGCTCTGGAAACACCATATATTTT. Protein sequence: CADEEDSSGNTIYF.

The chain carries TRBV28 and TRBJ1-4; 8 bases are a match to TRBD1. From germline, CDR1 is MDHEN and CDR2 SYDVKM. V trimming: 1 base; J trimming: 5 bases; junction bases outside the gene matches: 6. The CDR3 spans 16 residues. The CDR3 region has the DNA TGTGCCAGCAGTTTATCCCAGGGGGCAGGAAATGAAAAACTGTTTTTT. Amino acid sequence: CASSLSQGAGNEKLFF.

V and J are TRBV27 and TRBJ2-1; 10 bases map to TRBD2. Germline trimming cut 4 bases from V and 10 bases from J; bases unmatched to any gene: 13. Germline CDR1 MNHEY, CDR2 SMNVEV (reference sequence). CDR3 length: 16 amino acids. CDR3 DNA sequence: TGTGCCAGCAGTTACTTAGTGGCTAGCGGGAGTGGGGAGCAGTTCTTC. Its protein is CASSYLVASGSGEQFF.

Remarks on this clone: A read error may account for a junction end that differs from germline. The V gene is TRBV6-1, the J gene TRBJ1-4; 9 nucleotides line up with TRBD1. The CDR3 totals 15 residues. CDR1 is MNHNS and CDR2 is SASEGT in the germline V gene. The CDR3 sequence is CASSKARDREEKLFF. For the CDR3, the DNA is TGTGCCAGCAGTAAAGCCCGGGACAGGGAAGAAAAACTGTTTTTT.

The rearrangement joins TRBV19 to TRBJ1-2, with 10 bases lining up with TRBD1. J gave up 8 bases and V 3 bases, and 3 bases lay outside the gene matches. Germline CDR1 reads LNHDA; CDR2 reads SQIVND (reference sequence). CDR3 length equals 13 residues. The CDR3: CASSMGTGEGYTF. As DNA, the CDR3 is TGTGCCAGTAGTATGGGGACAGGGGAAGGCTACACCTTC.

The CDR3 sequence: CASSFTGLDIAKNIQYF. The CDR3 nucleotides are TGTGCCAGCAGTTTTACCGGCCTAGATATAGCCAAAAACATTCAGTACTTC. The gene calls are TRBV27 and TRBJ2-4; D gene unclear. V shed 3 bases and J shed 0 bases, with 15 bases lying between them. This CDR3 has 17 residues. The V gene's germline CDR1 is MNHEY and CDR2 SMNVEV (reference sequence).

The CDR3 loop reads CASSQDPGQPQHF. CDR3 in DNA: TGTGCCAGCAGCCAAGATCCGGGACAGCCCCAGCATTTT. The chain combines TRBV4-2 with TRBJ1-5; D gene uncertain. The CDR3 extends over 13 amino acids. Germline loops: CDR1 LGHNA, CDR2 YNFKEQ. Trimming cost V 0 bases and J 7 bases, with 7 bases left between them.

The chain employs TRBV19 and TRBJ2-3; D gene uncertain. The CDR3 covers 13 residues. V lost 1 base to trimming and J lost 6 bases, with 8 bases between them. The V gene's germline CDR1 is LNHDA and CDR2 SQIVND (reference sequence). In DNA form, the CDR3 reads TGTGCCAGTAGTATAGGAGCCGGGGATACGCAGTATTTT. This sequence encodes CASSIGAGDTQYF.

The rearrangement uses TRBV18 and TRBJ2-3, with TRBD2 matching 11 bases. CDR3 length: 15 residues. V lost 5 bases, J lost 4 bases, and 5 bases stayed unmatched. The germline V gene encodes CDR1 KGHSH and CDR2 LQKENI. CDR3 nucleotide sequence: TGTGCCAGCTCAGGTGGGACTAGCGGCGCAGATACGCAGTATTTT. This encodes CASSGGTSGADTQYF.

V gene TRBV5-6 combines with J gene TRBJ1-6, with D possibly being TRBD1 (5 bases). V gave up 2 bases and J gave up 7 bases, with 10 bases separating them. The CDR3 has 14 residues. Germline CDR1 SGHDT, CDR2 YYEEEE. CDR3 DNA sequence: TGTGCCAGCAGCTTCAGGGCGGGGAATTCACCCCTCCACTTT. Residues: CASSFRAGNSPLHF.